This TCR beta chain originates from a study of blood T cells in healthy people across ages. About the research overall: T cells yielded about one barcoded beta molecule per two cells through template switching. General study findings and limits: Higher diversity, along with more naive CD4+ cells, distinguished long-lived donors from aged donors. It was found that TCR beta diversity correlated strongly with the percentage of naive T cells.

This clonotype was observed many times. No antigen is known for it. CDR3 length: 16 residues. Losses at the gene ends were 6 bases for V and 3 bases for J; bases not matched to a gene: 7. PCR was performed a second time for about 7 to 12 cycles using a sample-barcoded 5' primer and a J-beta primer mix. In TCRdb, the 5' RACE reads were re-called with MiXCR into one record per CDR3 protein. The sample has about 620,000 distinct CDR3 sequences; 20% to 25% are singletons. The sample comprised blood. The TCR originated in a man in his 70s in good health. The J gene is TRBJ2-3, the V gene TRBV12-3 or TRBV12-4, with 12 nucleotides matching TRBD1. CDR3 residues: CASSPRDRGPTDTQYF. Written as DNA, the CDR3 is TGTGCCAGCAGCCCCCGGGACAGGGGGCCGACAGATACGCAGTATTTT.